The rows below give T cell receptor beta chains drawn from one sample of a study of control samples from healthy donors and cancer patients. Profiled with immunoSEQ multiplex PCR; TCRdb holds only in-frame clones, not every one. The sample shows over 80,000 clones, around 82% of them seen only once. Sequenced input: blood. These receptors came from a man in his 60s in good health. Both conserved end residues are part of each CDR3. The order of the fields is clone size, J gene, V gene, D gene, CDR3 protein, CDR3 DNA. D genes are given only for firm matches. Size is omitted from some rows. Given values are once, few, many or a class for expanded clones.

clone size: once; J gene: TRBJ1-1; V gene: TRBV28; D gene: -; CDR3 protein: CASSQTEVDTEAFF; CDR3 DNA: TGTGCCAGCAGTCAAACAGAAGTCGACACTGAAGCTTTCTTT
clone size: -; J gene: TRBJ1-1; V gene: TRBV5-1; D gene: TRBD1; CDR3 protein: CASSGLGGKNTEAFF; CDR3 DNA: TGCGCCAGCAGCGGCTTAGGGGGCAAGAACACTGAAGCTTTCTTT
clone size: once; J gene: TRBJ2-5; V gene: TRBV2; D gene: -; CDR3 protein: CAGPVSGGARETQYF; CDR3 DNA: TGTGCCGGCCCCGTGAGTGGGGGGGCACGGGAGACCCAGTACTTC
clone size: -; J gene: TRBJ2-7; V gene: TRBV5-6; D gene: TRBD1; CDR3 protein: CASNDRGLIRSYEQYF; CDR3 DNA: TGTGCCAGCAACGACAGGGGGTTGATTCGTTCCTACGAGCAGTACTTC
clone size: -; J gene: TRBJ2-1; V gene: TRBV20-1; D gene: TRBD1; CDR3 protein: CSARSLGQGLF; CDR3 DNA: TGCAGTGCTCGAAGCCTAGGACAGGGCCTCTTC
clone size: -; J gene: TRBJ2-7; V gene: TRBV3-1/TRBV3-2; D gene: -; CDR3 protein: CASSPRGREQYF; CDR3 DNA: TGTGCCAGCAGCCCCCGAGGACGGGAGCAGTACTTC
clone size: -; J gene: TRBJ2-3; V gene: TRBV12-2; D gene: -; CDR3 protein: CASRLMTGLRTDTQYF; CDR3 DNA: TGTGCAAGTCGCCTTATGACAGGGTTAAGGACAGATACGCAGTATTTT
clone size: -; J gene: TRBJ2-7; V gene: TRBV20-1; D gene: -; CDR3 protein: CSASRAQTEQYF; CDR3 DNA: TGCAGTGCTAGTCGCGCTCAAACCGAGCAGTACTTC
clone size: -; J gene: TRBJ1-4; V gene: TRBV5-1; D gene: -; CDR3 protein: CASSTDPGREKLFF; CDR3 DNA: TGCGCCAGCAGCACGGACCCTGGGAGGGAAAAACTGTTTTTT
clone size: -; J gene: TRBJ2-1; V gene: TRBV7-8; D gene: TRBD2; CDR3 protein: CASSPGLAAVSYNEQFF; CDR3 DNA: TGTGCCAGCAGCCCGGGACTAGCGGCGGTCTCCTACAATGAGCAGTTCTTC
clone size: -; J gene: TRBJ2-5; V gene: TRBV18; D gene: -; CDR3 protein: CASSPEINRAETQYF; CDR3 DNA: TGTGCCAGCTCACCAGAAATAAACAGGGCGGAGACCCAGTACTTC
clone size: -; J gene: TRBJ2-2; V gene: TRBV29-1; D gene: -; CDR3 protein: CSVEDGTGELFF; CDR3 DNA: TGCAGCGTTGAAGACGGAACCGGGGAGCTGTTTTTT
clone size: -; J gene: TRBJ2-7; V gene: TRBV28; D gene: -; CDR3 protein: CASSSPGEQYF; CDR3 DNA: TGTGCCAGCAGTTCCCCAGGGGAGCAGTACTTC
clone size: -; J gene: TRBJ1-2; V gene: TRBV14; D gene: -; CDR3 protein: CASSQVTGTYGYTF; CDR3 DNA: TGTGCCAGCAGCCAAGTGACAGGAACCTATGGCTACACCTTC
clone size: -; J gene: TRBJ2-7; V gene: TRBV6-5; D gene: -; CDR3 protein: CASTNGGGSPYEQYF; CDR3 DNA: TGTGCCAGCACAAACGGGGGCGGGAGCCCCTACGAGCAGTACTTC
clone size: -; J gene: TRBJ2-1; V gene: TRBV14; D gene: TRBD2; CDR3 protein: CASSQRTSGSLDNEQFF; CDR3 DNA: TGTGCCAGCAGCCAACGGACTAGCGGGAGTCTTGACAATGAGCAGTTCTTC
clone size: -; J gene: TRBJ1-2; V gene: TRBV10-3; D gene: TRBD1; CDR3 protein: CAISDSYQGEGYTF; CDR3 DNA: TGTGCCATCAGTGACTCTTATCAGGGGGAAGGCTACACCTTC
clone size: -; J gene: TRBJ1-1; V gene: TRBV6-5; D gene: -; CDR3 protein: CASSYGGPTEAFF; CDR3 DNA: TGTGCCAGCAGTTACGGGGGGCCCACTGAAGCTTTCTTT
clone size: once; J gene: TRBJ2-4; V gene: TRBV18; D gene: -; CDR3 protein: CASSPPSLGGTKNIQYF; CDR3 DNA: TGTGCCAGCTCACCACCGTCTCTAGGGGGGACCAAAAACATTCAGTACTTC
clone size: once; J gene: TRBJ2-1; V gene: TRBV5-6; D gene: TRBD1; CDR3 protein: CASLRDRNYNEQFF; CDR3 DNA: TGTGCCAGCCTCCGGGACAGGAACTACAATGAGCAGTTCTTC
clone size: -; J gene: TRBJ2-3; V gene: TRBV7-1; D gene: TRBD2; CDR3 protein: CASSSFEPGRNLPTSVSTGGTQYF; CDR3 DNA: TGTGCCAGCAGCTCATTCGAGCCAGGCAGAAACCTCCCGACTAGCGTCTCTACCGGGGGTACGCAGTATTTT
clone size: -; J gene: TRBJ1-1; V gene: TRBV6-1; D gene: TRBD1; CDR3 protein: CASSETGQGNTEAFF; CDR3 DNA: TGTGCCAGCAGTGAAACGGGACAGGGGAACACTGAAGCTTTCTTT
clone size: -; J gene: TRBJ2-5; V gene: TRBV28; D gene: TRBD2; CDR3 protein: CASTSPASGSQETQYF; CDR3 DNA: TGTGCCAGCACCTCCCCGGCTAGCGGGTCACAAGAGACCCAGTACTTC
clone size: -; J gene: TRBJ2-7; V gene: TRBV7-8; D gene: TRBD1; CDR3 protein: CASSLVSASVGQIPYEQYF; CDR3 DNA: TGTGCCAGCAGCTTAGTTAGTGCTTCAGTGGGACAGATACCCTACGAGCAGTACTTC
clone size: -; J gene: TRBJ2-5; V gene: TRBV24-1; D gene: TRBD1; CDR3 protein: CATSDSGTGGGETQYF; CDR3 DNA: TGTGCCACCAGTGATTCCGGGACAGGGGGTGGAGAGACCCAGTACTTC
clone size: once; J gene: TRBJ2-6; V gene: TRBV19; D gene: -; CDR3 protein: CASSIGGGSGANVLTF; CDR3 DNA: TGTGCCAGTAGTATAGGAGGGGGCTCTGGGGCCAACGTCCTGACTTTC
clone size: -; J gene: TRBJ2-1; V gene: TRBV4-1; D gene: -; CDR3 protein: CASSQGGHSSYNEQFF; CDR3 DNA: TGCGCCAGCAGCCAAGGAGGACACAGCTCCTACAATGAGCAGTTCTTC
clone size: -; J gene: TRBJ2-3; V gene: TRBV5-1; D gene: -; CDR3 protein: CASSPRLSGVTDTQYF; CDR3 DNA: TGCGCCAGCAGCCCACGACTTTCGGGAGTTACAGATACGCAGTATTTT
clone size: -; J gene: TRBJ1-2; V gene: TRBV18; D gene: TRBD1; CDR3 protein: CASAPPRDSIHGYTF; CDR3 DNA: TGTGCCAGCGCGCCCCCCCGGGACAGTATTCATGGCTACACCTTC
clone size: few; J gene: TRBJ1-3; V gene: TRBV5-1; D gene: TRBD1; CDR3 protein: CASSSTGDTGNTIYF; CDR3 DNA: TGCGCCAGCAGCTCCACAGGGGATACTGGAAACACCATATATTTT
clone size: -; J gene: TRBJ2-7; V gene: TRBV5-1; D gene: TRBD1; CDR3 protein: CASSARQGAGAYYEQYF; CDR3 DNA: TGCGCCAGCAGCGCAAGACAGGGGGCCGGCGCCTACTACGAGCAGTACTTC
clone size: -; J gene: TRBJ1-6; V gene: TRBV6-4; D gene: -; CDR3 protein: CASSPDTSNSPLHF; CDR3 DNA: TGTGCCAGCAGCCCGGACACGTCAAATTCACCCCTCCACTTT
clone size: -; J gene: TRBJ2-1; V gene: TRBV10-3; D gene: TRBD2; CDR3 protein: CAISERGSGTSGSNEQFF; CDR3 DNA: TGTGCCATCAGTGAGCGGGGTTCGGGGACTAGCGGGAGCAATGAGCAGTTCTTC
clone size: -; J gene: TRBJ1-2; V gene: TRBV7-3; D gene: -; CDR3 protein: CASSFGDGVYGYTF; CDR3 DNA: TGTGCCAGCAGCTTTGGAGACGGAGTCTATGGCTACACCTTC
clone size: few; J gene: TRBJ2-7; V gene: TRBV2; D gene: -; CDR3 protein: CASTGGWLSYEQYF; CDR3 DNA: TGTGCCAGCACCGGAGGGTGGTTATCCTACGAGCAGTACTTC
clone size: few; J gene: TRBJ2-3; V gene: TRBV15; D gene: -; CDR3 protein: CATSSTTGSTDTQYF; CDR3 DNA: TGTGCCACCAGCAGTACGACAGGCAGCACAGATACGCAGTATTTT
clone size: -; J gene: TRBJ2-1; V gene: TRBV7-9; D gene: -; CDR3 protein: CASNPEPNNEQFF; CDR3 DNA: TGTGCCAGTAACCCTGAGCCAAACAATGAGCAGTTCTTC
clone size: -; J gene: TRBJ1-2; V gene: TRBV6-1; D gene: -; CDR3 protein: CASSEGRPREYGYTF; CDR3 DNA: TGTGCCAGCAGTGAAGGGCGCCCGAGGGAGTATGGCTACACCTTC
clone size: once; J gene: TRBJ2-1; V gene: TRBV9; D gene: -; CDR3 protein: CASSVGQPSYNEQFF; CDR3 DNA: TGTGCCAGCAGCGTCGGTCAGCCATCTTACAATGAGCAGTTCTTC
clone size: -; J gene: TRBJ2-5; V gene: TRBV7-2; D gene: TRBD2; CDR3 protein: CASSPGLAGQQETQYF; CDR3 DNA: TGTGCCAGCAGCCCGGGACTAGCGGGACAACAAGAGACCCAGTACTTC
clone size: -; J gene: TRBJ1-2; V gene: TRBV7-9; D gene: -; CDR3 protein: CASSLAGSNYGYTF; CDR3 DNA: TGTGCCAGCAGCTTAGCTGGGAGTAACTATGGCTACACCTTC
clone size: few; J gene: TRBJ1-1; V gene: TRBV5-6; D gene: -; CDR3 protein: CASKPAYSMNTEAFF; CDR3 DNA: TGTGCCAGCAAACCGGCCTACTCTATGAACACTGAAGCTTTCTTT
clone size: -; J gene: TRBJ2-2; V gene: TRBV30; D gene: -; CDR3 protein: CAWSVHPGELFF; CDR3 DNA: TGTGCCTGGAGTGTACACCCCGGGGAGCTGTTTTTT
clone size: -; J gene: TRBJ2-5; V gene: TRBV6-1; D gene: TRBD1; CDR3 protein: CASSEDRGLQETQYF; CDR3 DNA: TGTGCCAGCAGTGAGGACAGGGGACTACAAGAGACCCAGTACTTC
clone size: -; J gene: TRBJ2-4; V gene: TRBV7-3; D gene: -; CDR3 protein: CASSLSRPAGIQYF; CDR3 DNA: TGTGCCAGCAGCTTAAGTCGCCCAGCGGGCATTCAGTACTTC
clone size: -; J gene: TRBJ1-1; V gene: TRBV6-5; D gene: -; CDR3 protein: CASSYSEGNTEAFF; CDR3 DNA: TGTGCCAGCAGTTACTCGGAGGGTAATACTGAAGCTTTCTTT
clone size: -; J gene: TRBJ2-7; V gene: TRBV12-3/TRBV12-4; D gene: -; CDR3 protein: CASSPGGYEQYF; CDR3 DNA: TGTGCCAGCAGTCCAGGGGGGTACGAGCAGTACTTC
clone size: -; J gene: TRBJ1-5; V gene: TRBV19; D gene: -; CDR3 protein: CASSQGSNQPQHF; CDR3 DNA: TGTGCCAGTTCCCAGGGAAGCAATCAGCCCCAGCATTTT
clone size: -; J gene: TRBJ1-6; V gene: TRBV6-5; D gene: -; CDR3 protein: CASRIQGYNSPLHF; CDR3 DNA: TGTGCCAGCAGGATACAGGGCTATAATTCACCCCTCCACTTT
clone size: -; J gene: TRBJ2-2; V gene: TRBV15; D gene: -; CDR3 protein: CATSRDGLPTPNTGELFF; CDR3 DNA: TGTGCCACCAGCAGAGATGGGTTGCCAACTCCGAACACCGGGGAGCTGTTTTTT
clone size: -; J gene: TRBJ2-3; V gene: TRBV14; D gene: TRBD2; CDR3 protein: CASSQDSGRVADTQYF; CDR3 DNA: TGTGCCAGCAGCCAAGATAGCGGGAGAGTAGCGGATACGCAGTATTTT
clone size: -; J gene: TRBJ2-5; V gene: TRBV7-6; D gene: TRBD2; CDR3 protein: CASSWYISGGPRAQYF; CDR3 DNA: TGTGCCAGCAGCTGGTATATTAGCGGGGGGCCAAGGGCCCAGTACTTC
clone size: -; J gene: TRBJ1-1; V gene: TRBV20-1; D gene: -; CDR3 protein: CSASAGRPLGIIVVTEAFF; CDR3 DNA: TGCAGTGCTAGTGCGGGTCGGCCTTTGGGAATCATTGTAGTGACTGAAGCTTTCTTT
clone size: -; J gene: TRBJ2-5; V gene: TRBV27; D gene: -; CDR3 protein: CASSLLGETQYF; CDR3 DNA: TGTGCCAGCAGTTTATTAGGGGAGACCCAGTACTTC
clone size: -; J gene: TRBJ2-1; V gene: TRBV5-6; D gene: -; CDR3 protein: CASSLEFRSGQFF; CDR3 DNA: TGTGCCAGCAGCTTGGAATTTAGGAGCGGGCAGTTCTTC
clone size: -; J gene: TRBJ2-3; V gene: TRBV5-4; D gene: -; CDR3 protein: CASSLGRLVTDTQYF; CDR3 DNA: TGTGCCAGCAGCTTGGGAAGACTAGTGACAGATACGCAGTATTTT
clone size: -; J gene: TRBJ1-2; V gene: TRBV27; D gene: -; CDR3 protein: CASSLLGEGARGYTF; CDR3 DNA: TGTGCCAGCAGTTTATTGGGAGAAGGTGCACGTGGCTACACCTTC
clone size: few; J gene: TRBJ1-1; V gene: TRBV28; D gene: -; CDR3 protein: CAINPPHPNTEAFF; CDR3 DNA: TGTGCCATCAACCCACCCCACCCGAACACTGAAGCTTTCTTT
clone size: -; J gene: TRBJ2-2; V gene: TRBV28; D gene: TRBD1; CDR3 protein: CASSHNRGTGELFF; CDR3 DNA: TGTGCCAGCAGTCATAACAGGGGCACCGGGGAGCTGTTTTTT